These T cell receptor beta chains were read from a single sample in a study of OX40 agonist ivuxolimab in advanced cancers. TCRdb's copy holds only in-frame clones and misses some; the assay was immunoSEQ multiplex PCR. The data hold tens of thousands of clones, with about 87% observed a single time. The source material was CD4+ or CD8+ T cells sorted from blood, sampled in a trial of the OX40 agonist ivuxolimab. These TCRs come from an adult with an advanced solid tumor such as melanoma, head and neck, liver or kidney cancer. Both conserved end residues are part of each CDR3. The order of the fields is CDR3 length, clone size, V gene, J gene, D gene, CDR3 DNA, CDR3 protein. The D gene is left open where the match is weak. Some rows have no size entry. The others give once, few or many, or a class for an expanded clone.

14	.	TRBV4-2	TRBJ2-5	.	TGTGCCAGCAGCCAAGAGGGTAGCGGAGAGACCCAGTACTTC	CASSQEGSGETQYF
14	.	TRBV11-2	TRBJ2-5	.	TGTGCCAGCAGCTTAGGCGGGTACGGAGAGACCCAGTACTTC	CASSLGGYGETQYF
13	.	TRBV30	TRBJ2-4	.	TGTGCCTGGAGTGTAATGGCCCCTCACATTCAGTACTTC	CAWSVMAPHIQYF
16	.	TRBV13	TRBJ2-7	TRBD2	TGTGCCAGCAGCCCGGCGGGTAGCGGGGGGACTTACGAGCAGTACTTC	CASSPAGSGGTYEQYF
12	.	TRBV27	TRBJ1-5	.	TGTGCCAGCAGTTTAAGGGGTCAGCCCCAGCATTTT	CASSLRGQPQHF
15	.	TRBV5-4	TRBJ1-1	TRBD1	TGTGCCAGCAGCTCGCCGACAGGGGGGAACACTGAAGCTTTCTTT	CASSSPTGGNTEAFF
15	.	TRBV19	TRBJ1-2	.	TGTGCCAGTAACTATAGGGACTCGAGAGCTTATGGCTACACCTTC	CASNYRDSRAYGYTF
11	.	TRBV6-5	TRBJ2-3	.	TGTGCCAGCGGTTACGGGAATACGCAGTATTTT	CASGYGNTQYF
15	once	TRBV6-1	TRBJ2-7	TRBD2	TGTGCCAGCAGTGGGCTAGCGGGGGATTCCTACGAGCAGTACTTC	CASSGLAGDSYEQYF
10	.	TRBV2	TRBJ1-1	.	TGTGCCAGCAGCCCCCTAATGGCTTTCTTT	CASSPLMAFF
11	.	TRBV29-1	TRBJ1-2	.	TGCAGCATCGGCTCTCCCCAGGGCTACACCTTC	CSIGSPQGYTF
14	.	TRBV27	TRBJ2-2	.	TGTGCCAGCAGTTTTGGCACGAACACCGGGGAGCTGTTTTTT	CASSFGTNTGELFF
15	.	TRBV5-1	TRBJ2-1	.	TGCGCCAGCATCCCGGACAGCATGGCCTACAATGAGCAGTTCTTC	CASIPDSMAYNEQFF
11	medium-sized	TRBV11-2	TRBJ2-7	.	TGTGCCAGCAGGACGACAGTCGAGCAGTACTTC	CASRTTVEQYF
14	.	TRBV10-1	TRBJ2-7	.	TGCGCCAGCAGTGAGTTAAGCAGCTCCTACGAGCAGTACTTC	CASSELSSSYEQYF
15	.	TRBV10-2	TRBJ2-1	TRBD1	TGCGCCAGCAGGGAGGGACAGGCCCCCTACAATGAGCAGTTCTTC	CASREGQAPYNEQFF
14	.	TRBV28	TRBJ2-2	TRBD1	TGTGCCAGCAGTTTGGGACAGGTCACCGGGGAGCTGTTTTTT	CASSLGQVTGELFF
15	few	TRBV9	TRBJ1-5	.	TGTGCCAGCAGCGTAGGTGGCTATAGCAATCAGCCCCAGCATTTT	CASSVGGYSNQPQHF
15	.	TRBV12-5	TRBJ2-1	TRBD1	TGTGCTAGTGGTGGACAGGGGGTATCCTACAATGAGCAGTTCTTC	CASGGQGVSYNEQFF
14	.	TRBV27	TRBJ2-1	TRBD2	TGTGCCAGCAGTTCCGGACTAGCGGGAGTGGGGCAGTTCTTC	CASSSGLAGVGQFF
15	.	TRBV28	TRBJ1-1	.	TGTGCCAGCAGTTTCCCCGAGGGCTTGAACACTGAAGCTTTCTTT	CASSFPEGLNTEAFF
14	.	TRBV14	TRBJ2-1	.	TGTGCCAGCAGCCCTTATGATTTCCCTAATGAGCAGTTCTTC	CASSPYDFPNEQFF
15	.	TRBV27	TRBJ1-1	.	TGTGCCAGCAGTTTGTCCCCCGGGGGGGCCCCTGAAGCTTTCTTT	CASSLSPGGAPEAFF
13	.	TRBV2	TRBJ1-1	.	TGTGCCAGCAGTCCCCCCCCAGTGGAGGGAGCTTTCTTT	CASSPPPVEGAFF
13	.	TRBV7-8	TRBJ1-4	.	TGTGCCAGCAAACCGGGGGAGGGGGAAAAACTGTTTTTT	CASKPGEGEKLFF
18	.	TRBV11-2	TRBJ2-1	TRBD1	TGTGCCAGCAGACTTCCGGGACAGGGGGCTTTGGGTGTGAATGAGCAGTTCTTC	CASRLPGQGALGVNEQFF
16	once	TRBV2	TRBJ2-5	TRBD1	TGTGCCAGCAGTCAGACGCGGACAGGGGCCAGGGAGACCCAGTACTTC	CASSQTRTGARETQYF
14	.	TRBV16	TRBJ2-3	.	TGTGCCAGCAGCCAATGGACGGACTCAGATACGCAGTATTTT	CASSQWTDSDTQYF
16	.	TRBV13	TRBJ2-3	.	TGTGCCAGCAGCCGCCTCCGTACTAGGGGCACAGATACGCAGTATTTT	CASSRLRTRGTDTQYF
14	.	TRBV25-1	TRBJ1-5	.	TGTGCCAGCACCCAGGGTGGCGATAATCAGCCCCAGCATTTT	CASTQGGDNQPQHF
16	once	TRBV9	TRBJ1-2	.	TGTGCCAGCAGCCCCCCCCGGGGAGGGGCTAGCTATGGCTACACCTTC	CASSPPRGGASYGYTF